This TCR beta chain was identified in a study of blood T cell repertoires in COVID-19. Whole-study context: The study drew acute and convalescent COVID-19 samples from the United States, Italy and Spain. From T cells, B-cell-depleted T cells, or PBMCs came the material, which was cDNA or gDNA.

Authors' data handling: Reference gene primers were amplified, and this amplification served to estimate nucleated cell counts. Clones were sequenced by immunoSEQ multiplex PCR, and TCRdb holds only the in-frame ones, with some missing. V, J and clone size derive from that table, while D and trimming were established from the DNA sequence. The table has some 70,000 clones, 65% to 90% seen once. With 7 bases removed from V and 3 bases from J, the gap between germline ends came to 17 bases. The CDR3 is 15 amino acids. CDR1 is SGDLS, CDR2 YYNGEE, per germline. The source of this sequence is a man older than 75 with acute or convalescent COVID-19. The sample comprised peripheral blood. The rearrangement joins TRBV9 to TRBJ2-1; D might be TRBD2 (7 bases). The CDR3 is CASSLGGADYNEQFF. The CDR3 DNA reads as TGTGCCAGCTCCCTTGGGGGGGCGGACTACAATGAGCAGTTCTTC.